These 8 T cell receptor beta chains originate from one sample sequenced in a study of T cell repertoires in cytomegalovirus infection. TCRdb called the reads again in MiXCR, with one record for every CDR3 protein. The table lists about 140,000 distinct CDR3 sequences, about 6% of them singletons. Specimen: PBMCs. Every receptor here comes from a human donor in good health (CMV status not recorded). Some clones in this sample may be carry-over from other donors' samples.

This clonotype was seen at least ten times. V gene TRBV7-2 combines with J gene TRBJ1-6; D unresolved. Germline CDR1 reads SGHTA; CDR2 reads FQGNSA. The CDR3 is made up of 14 amino acids. V lost 4 bases and J lost 5, with 9 bases in between. The CDR3 sequence is CASSSSNNNSPLHF. The CDR3 DNA reads TGTGCCAGCAGCTCCTCGAACAATAATTCACCCCTCCACTTT.

Ten or more counts support this clonotype. The CDR3 DNA is TGTGCCAGCACATTCGTCGGACGGCCCCAAGAGACCCAGTACTTC. Protein sequence: CASTFVGRPQETQYF. The chain couples TRBV6-1 to TRBJ2-5; D ambiguous. The CDR3 spans 15 residues. V shed 7 bases and J shed 1 base, with 16 bases lying between them. Germline V gene sequence: CDR1 MNHNS, CDR2 SASEGT.

This clonotype was seen ten or more times. The chain combines TRBV7-2 with TRBJ1-5; 9 bases align to TRBD1. The CDR3 consists of 14 residues. V dropped 6 bases and J dropped 6; count of bases not matched to a gene: 6. CDR1 SGHTA and CDR2 FQGNSA come from the germline V gene. CDR3 DNA sequence: TGTGCCAGCAGTCCTACAGGGGGCTCTCAGCCCCAGCATTTT. Its protein is CASSPTGGSQPQHF.

Ten or more counts support this clonotype. J is TRBJ2-5 and V is TRBV7-2, with TRBD1 identical over 9 bases. Germline-derived CDR1 and CDR2 are SGHTA and FQGNSA. CDR3 size: 15 residues. The trim removed 10 bases at V and 5 bases at J, leaving 14 bases unmatched. The CDR3 DNA reads TGTGCCATCGCTTTAGGGACAGGGTTATGGGAGACCCAGTACTTC. Translation: CAIALGTGLWETQYF.

This clonotype was counted many times. V gene TRBV6-6 combines with J gene TRBJ1-6; D uncertain. The CDR3 length is 14 residues. Trimming pared 4 bases from V and 8 bases from J, leaving 12 bases between. Germline V gene lookup returns CDR1 MNHNY and CDR2 SVGAGI (reference sequence). As DNA, the CDR3 is TGTGCCAGCAGTTCGAGGGCGTGGGATTCACCCCTCCACTTT. Translated, it gives CASSSRAWDSPLHF.

This clonotype has at least ten counts. The chain recombines TRBV20-1 with TRBJ1-2; D not certain. Trimming shortened V by 6 bases and J by 3 bases, and 11 bases separated the two germline ends. The germline V gene encodes CDR1 DFQATT and CDR2 SNEGSKA (reference sequence). CDR3 length: 12 residues. CDR3 sequence: CSAREGDYGYTF. The CDR3 DNA follows: TGCAGTGCCCGAGAGGGTGACTATGGCTACACCTTC.

The genes are TRBV12-3 or TRBV12-4 and TRBJ2-4; D gene unclear. The CDR3 runs to 15 residues. Trimming removed 3 bases at V and 3 bases at J, with 12 bases between. The CDR3 sequence is CASSLWSVGKNIQYF. The CDR3 region has the DNA TGTGCCAGCAGTTTGTGGAGCGTGGGCAAAAACATTCAGTACTTC.

This clonotype was recorded many times. The junction departs from germline at one end; a sequencing error may be responsible. This chain connects TRBV19 to TRBJ1-1, with D unclear. The CDR3 sequence is 14 residues long. Germline V gene lookup returns CDR1 LNHDA and CDR2 SQIVND (reference sequence). The CDR3 protein is CASSIDQVRTEAFF. In nucleotides, the CDR3 is TGTGCCAGTAGCATAGATCAGGTCAGAACTGAAGCTTTCTTT.